This entry lists 3 T cell receptor beta chains sequenced from one sample in a study of blood T cell repertoires in COVID-19. Using immunoSEQ multiplex PCR, the repertoire was profiled, and TCRdb retains in-frame clones only, with some absent. The data hold about 170,000 clones, with approximately 80% observed a single time. Sample: PBMCs or T cells enriched from blood (not recorded which). The receptors stem from a man over 45 who had recovered from COVID-19.

The chain combines TRBV7-9 with TRBJ1-2; TRBD1 aligns across 7 bases. CDR3 size: 16 residues. Germline values: CDR1 SEHNR, CDR2 FQNEAQ (reference sequence). V gave up 1 base and J gave up 0 bases; unmatched junction bases: 5. The CDR3 loop is CASSLGTGGANYGYTF. In DNA form, the CDR3 reads TGTGCCAGCAGCTTAGGGACAGGAGGAGCTAACTATGGCTACACCTTC.

The chain carries TRBV5-1 and TRBJ1-2; TRBD1 might be the D (6 bases). Trimming removed 4 bases at V and 5 bases at J, with 12 bases between. The CDR3 is 13 amino acids. In germline, CDR1 is SGHRS, CDR2 YFSETQ. The CDR3 here is CASSRTVDYGYTF. In DNA, the CDR3 is TGCGCCAGCAGCAGGACAGTCGATTATGGCTACACCTTC.

The chain carries TRBV4-1 and TRBJ1-1; no clear D. The CDR3 is 13 residues long. V lost 4 bases and J lost 1, with 7 bases in between. Germline V gene data show CDR1 as MGHRA and CDR2 as YSYEKL. The CDR3 bases are TGCGCCAGCAGCCTAGCAGCGAACACTGAAGCTTTCTTT. Protein: CASSLAANTEAFF.